This T cell receptor (beta chain) comes out of a study of T-cell memory formation after mild COVID-19. Study-level background: The two donors had largely donor-specific TCR clusters. Broader study findings: CD8+ contracting clones occupied EMRA, while CD4+ ones occupied mainly CM and EM. Some clones that responded turned up in pre-infection memory, which suggests that cross-reactive memory joined in. CD4/CD8 balance characterized clones contracting day 15 to 85, and CD4+ skew characterized later expanders.

TCRdb re-analysed the 5' RACE reads in MiXCR, keeping a single row per CDR3 protein. In the table there are roughly 150,000 distinct CDR3 sequences, approximately 25% of which are singletons. Looked up from germline, CDR1 is SNHLY and CDR2 is FYNNEI. The CDR3 runs to 16 residues. V lost 1 base, J lost 0 bases, and 11 bases lay in between. Points on this clonotype: What it binds is not known.

The chain employs TRBV2 and TRBJ2-3; tentative D call: TRBD1 (6 bases). This TCR derives from an adult woman who had mild COVID-19 (a few samples of this study predate the infection). Cell type and time point are not known. Material for sequencing was PBMCs or a T cell subset sorted from them (not recorded which). The CDR3 nucleotides are TGTGCCAGCAGTGAAGGGACAGCGACTAGCACAGATACGCAGTATTTT. Amino acids: CASSEGTATSTDTQYF.